These T cell receptor beta chains were read from a single sample in a study of cytomegalovirus exposure and HLA in healthy donors. Using immunoSEQ multiplex PCR, the repertoire was profiled, and TCRdb retains in-frame clones only, with some absent. The sample gives 100,000 to 150,000 clones, around 72% of which show up once; around 4.2% is in the top ten. The source material was PBMCs. These receptors came from a man aged 50 to 59 in good health and CMV-seropositive. Both conserved end residues are part of each CDR3. D genes are given only for firm matches. Where a row states a size, it is once, few, many or the class of an expanded clone; other rows omit it.

CDR3 length: 15; V gene: TRBV2; J gene: TRBJ1-4; D gene: .; clone size: .; CDR3 DNA: TGTGCCAGCAGTCCTCGGGGTTCTGGTAATGAAAAACTGTTTTTT; CDR3 protein: CASSPRGSGNEKLFF
CDR3 length: 16; V gene: TRBV4-2; J gene: TRBJ1-1; D gene: .; clone size: many; CDR3 DNA: TGTGCCAGCAGCCCCCTGTTGGGGAGGGGCGGCACTGAAGCTTTCTTT; CDR3 protein: CASSPLLGRGGTEAFF
CDR3 length: 17; V gene: TRBV7-2; J gene: TRBJ2-1; D gene: TRBD2; clone size: .; CDR3 DNA: TGTGCCAGCAGCTTAAAGAAAGCTAGCGGTTTCAGCTATGAGCAGTTCTTC; CDR3 protein: CASSLKKASGFSYEQFF
CDR3 length: 14; V gene: TRBV18; J gene: TRBJ2-3; D gene: .; clone size: few; CDR3 DNA: TGTGCCAGCTCACCTGGGGGGTATGGCGATACGCAGTATTTT; CDR3 protein: CASSPGGYGDTQYF
CDR3 length: 18; V gene: TRBV5-4; J gene: TRBJ2-3; D gene: TRBD2; clone size: few; CDR3 DNA: TGTGCCAGCAGCTTACGAACTAGCGGGAGACGGAACACAGATACGCAGTATTTT; CDR3 protein: CASSLRTSGRRNTDTQYF
CDR3 length: 14; V gene: TRBV6-1; J gene: TRBJ1-1; D gene: TRBD1; clone size: few; CDR3 DNA: TGTGCCAGCAGAGATCGACAGGGTATGAATGAAGCTTTCTTT; CDR3 protein: CASRDRQGMNEAFF
CDR3 length: 18; V gene: TRBV7-2; J gene: TRBJ1-2; D gene: TRBD1; clone size: .; CDR3 DNA: TGTGCCAGCAGCTTAGCGCCGGGACAGGGAGATTATCGCTATGGCTACACCTTC; CDR3 protein: CASSLAPGQGDYRYGYTF
CDR3 length: 15; V gene: TRBV28; J gene: TRBJ1-4; D gene: .; clone size: .; CDR3 DNA: TGTGCCAGCAGCATTCCGGGACACACTAATGAAAAACTGTTTTTT; CDR3 protein: CASSIPGHTNEKLFF
CDR3 length: 15; V gene: TRBV2; J gene: TRBJ2-1; D gene: TRBD2; clone size: .; CDR3 DNA: TGTGCCAGCAGTGAAGAATTACTAGCGGGAGATGAGCAGTTCTTC; CDR3 protein: CASSEELLAGDEQFF
CDR3 length: 15; V gene: TRBV6-5; J gene: TRBJ1-2; D gene: TRBD1; clone size: .; CDR3 DNA: TGTGCCAGCAGTCTTCCGACAGGGGATAACTATGGCTACACCTTC; CDR3 protein: CASSLPTGDNYGYTF
CDR3 length: 14; V gene: TRBV7-9; J gene: TRBJ1-1; D gene: TRBD1; clone size: once; CDR3 DNA: TGTGCCAGCAGCTTGGGGACAGGAAATACTGAAGCTTTCTTT; CDR3 protein: CASSLGTGNTEAFF
CDR3 length: 13; V gene: TRBV6-5; J gene: TRBJ2-3; D gene: .; clone size: .; CDR3 DNA: TGTGCCAGCAGGGGCGTGGGCACAGATACGCAGTATTTT; CDR3 protein: CASRGVGTDTQYF
CDR3 length: 12; V gene: TRBV18; J gene: TRBJ2-1; D gene: .; clone size: once; CDR3 DNA: TGTGCCAGCTCAGAGTTAGGGACAGAGCAGTTCTTC; CDR3 protein: CASSELGTEQFF
CDR3 length: 13; V gene: TRBV6-6; J gene: TRBJ2-7; D gene: TRBD1; clone size: .; CDR3 DNA: TGTGCCAGCAGTTCGGACAGGCATCTCGAGCAGTACTTC; CDR3 protein: CASSSDRHLEQYF
CDR3 length: 11; V gene: TRBV19; J gene: TRBJ1-2; D gene: .; clone size: .; CDR3 DNA: TGTGCCAGTTCCTTCTCGAGTGGCTACACCTTC; CDR3 protein: CASSFSSGYTF
CDR3 length: 14; V gene: TRBV5-6; J gene: TRBJ1-1; D gene: .; clone size: .; CDR3 DNA: TGTGCCAGCAGCTTAAGGGGCCTTTCGACAGAAGCTTTCTTT; CDR3 protein: CASSLRGLSTEAFF
CDR3 length: 14; V gene: TRBV11-3; J gene: TRBJ2-1; D gene: .; clone size: .; CDR3 DNA: TGTGCCAGCAGCTTAGAACGCCGAGACAATGAGCAGTTCTTC; CDR3 protein: CASSLERRDNEQFF
CDR3 length: 15; V gene: TRBV5-1; J gene: TRBJ2-4; D gene: TRBD1; clone size: .; CDR3 DNA: TGCGCCAGCAGGTCCGGGACAGGGGCTTTAAACATTCAGTACTTC; CDR3 protein: CASRSGTGALNIQYF
CDR3 length: 15; V gene: TRBV2; J gene: TRBJ2-5; D gene: TRBD1; clone size: .; CDR3 DNA: TGTGCCAGCACATCAGGGGACAGGCGGACCTCGGAGCAGTACTTC; CDR3 protein: CASTSGDRRTSEQYF
CDR3 length: 14; V gene: TRBV10-3; J gene: TRBJ2-5; D gene: TRBD1; clone size: .; CDR3 DNA: TGTGCCATCAGTGACGGGACAGGGACCTCAGAGCAGTACTTC; CDR3 protein: CAISDGTGTSEQYF
CDR3 length: 16; V gene: TRBV13; J gene: TRBJ1-1; D gene: .; clone size: .; CDR3 DNA: TGTGCCAGCAGCTTACGGGGAGGTGTGATGAACACTGAAGCTTTCTTT; CDR3 protein: CASSLRGGVMNTEAFF
CDR3 length: 15; V gene: TRBV7-3; J gene: TRBJ2-7; D gene: TRBD1; clone size: .; CDR3 DNA: TGTGCCAGCAGCGCCTCGGGGGACAGGGTCTACGAGCAGTACTTC; CDR3 protein: CASSASGDRVYEQYF
CDR3 length: 14; V gene: TRBV10-2; J gene: TRBJ1-3; D gene: .; clone size: .; CDR3 DNA: TGCGCCAGCAGCGGCGTCGGGTATGGAAACACCATATATTTT; CDR3 protein: CASSGVGYGNTIYF
CDR3 length: 11; V gene: TRBV19; J gene: TRBJ2-1; D gene: .; clone size: .; CDR3 DNA: TGTGCCAGTAGTATGAACTTCCTTTACTTCTTC; CDR3 protein: CASSMNFLYFF
CDR3 length: 14; V gene: TRBV5-4; J gene: TRBJ1-2; D gene: .; clone size: .; CDR3 DNA: TGTGCCAGCAGCTTGGAGCAGGGTTGGGGTGGCTACACCTTC; CDR3 protein: CASSLEQGWGGYTF
CDR3 length: 15; V gene: TRBV19; J gene: TRBJ1-5; D gene: .; clone size: .; CDR3 DNA: TGTGCCAGTAGTATAGCGGGGGGACCGTGGCAGCCCCAGCATTTT; CDR3 protein: CASSIAGGPWQPQHF
CDR3 length: 15; V gene: TRBV7-6; J gene: TRBJ1-4; D gene: .; clone size: once; CDR3 DNA: TGTGCCAGCAGCTTAGGTGGGGCCGGTAATGAAAAACTGTTTTTT; CDR3 protein: CASSLGGAGNEKLFF
CDR3 length: 15; V gene: TRBV18; J gene: TRBJ2-5; D gene: .; clone size: once; CDR3 DNA: TGTGCCAGCTCACCGAACGGGGGGCCCCAAGAGACCCAGTACTTC; CDR3 protein: CASSPNGGPQETQYF
CDR3 length: 14; V gene: TRBV7-9; J gene: TRBJ2-7; D gene: TRBD2; clone size: .; CDR3 DNA: TGTTCCAGCAGCTTACTAGCGGGAGCCTACGAGCAGTACTTC; CDR3 protein: CSSSLLAGAYEQYF
CDR3 length: 18; V gene: TRBV4-1; J gene: TRBJ2-1; D gene: TRBD1; clone size: .; CDR3 DNA: TGCGCCAGCAGCCAAGCCCCGACAGGGGGCCCTACCTACAATGAGCAGTTCTTC; CDR3 protein: CASSQAPTGGPTYNEQFF
CDR3 length: 14; V gene: TRBV5-1; J gene: TRBJ2-7; D gene: .; clone size: few; CDR3 DNA: TGCGCCAGCAGCTTGGAGGACAGTTTTTACGAGCAGTACTTC; CDR3 protein: CASSLEDSFYEQYF
CDR3 length: 14; V gene: TRBV11-2; J gene: TRBJ2-7; D gene: .; clone size: .; CDR3 DNA: TGTGCCAGCAGCTTATTTACCCTAGCCTACGAGCAGTACTTC; CDR3 protein: CASSLFTLAYEQYF
CDR3 length: 14; V gene: TRBV7-8; J gene: TRBJ1-1; D gene: .; clone size: .; CDR3 DNA: TGTGCCAGCAGCTTATTAGGAGGGAACACTGAAGCTTTCTTT; CDR3 protein: CASSLLGGNTEAFF
CDR3 length: 14; V gene: TRBV11-3; J gene: TRBJ2-7; D gene: .; clone size: few; CDR3 DNA: TGTGCCAGCAGCTTAGCCAATCGGTTCTACGAGCAGTACTTC; CDR3 protein: CASSLANRFYEQYF
CDR3 length: 13; V gene: TRBV10-3; J gene: TRBJ2-1; D gene: .; clone size: .; CDR3 DNA: TGTGCCATCAGTGGGCATCCCGGGGATGAGCAGTTCTTC; CDR3 protein: CAISGHPGDEQFF
CDR3 length: 14; V gene: TRBV11-2; J gene: TRBJ1-5; D gene: TRBD1; clone size: few; CDR3 DNA: TGTGCCAGCAGCCCCACAGGGGGCTCGCAGCCCCAGCATTTT; CDR3 protein: CASSPTGGSQPQHF
CDR3 length: 16; V gene: TRBV19; J gene: TRBJ1-6; D gene: .; clone size: once; CDR3 DNA: TGTGCCACTCGACAGGTGACGAGCTCCTATAATTCACCCCTCCACTTT; CDR3 protein: CATRQVTSSYNSPLHF
CDR3 length: 16; V gene: TRBV11-1; J gene: TRBJ1-1; D gene: TRBD1; clone size: .; CDR3 DNA: TGTGCCAGCAGCCCGGGACAGGGGCTAATGAACACTGAAGCTTTCTTT; CDR3 protein: CASSPGQGLMNTEAFF
CDR3 length: 15; V gene: TRBV10-3; J gene: TRBJ1-5; D gene: TRBD1; clone size: .; CDR3 DNA: TGTGCCATCCCCGGGACAGGGGAAAGCAATCAGCCCCAGCATTTT; CDR3 protein: CAIPGTGESNQPQHF
CDR3 length: 14; V gene: TRBV6-5; J gene: TRBJ1-3; D gene: .; clone size: .; CDR3 DNA: TGTGCCAGCAAAACGGCTGACTGGCGAAACACCATATATTTT; CDR3 protein: CASKTADWRNTIYF
CDR3 length: 22; V gene: TRBV1; J gene: TRBJ2-7; D gene: .; clone size: .; CDR3 DNA: TGCACCAGCAGCCAAGTTAGGTTACCCGGGACAGTTCAAACTCTCGGGTCCTACGAGCAGTACTTC; CDR3 protein: CTSSQVRLPGTVQTLGSYEQYF
CDR3 length: 16; V gene: TRBV11-2; J gene: TRBJ2-2; D gene: .; clone size: .; CDR3 DNA: TGTGCCAGCAGCTTAGAGGGGGCCGCGAACACCGGGGAGCTGTTTTTT; CDR3 protein: CASSLEGAANTGELFF
CDR3 length: 15; V gene: TRBV18; J gene: TRBJ2-1; D gene: TRBD2; clone size: .; CDR3 DNA: TGTGCCAGCTCACCCGCAGGGAGGGTTTACAATGAGCAGTTCTTC; CDR3 protein: CASSPAGRVYNEQFF
CDR3 length: 12; V gene: TRBV18; J gene: TRBJ2-7; D gene: .; clone size: .; CDR3 DNA: TGTGCCAGCTCACCACCTACCTACGAGCAGTACTTC; CDR3 protein: CASSPPTYEQYF
CDR3 length: 15; V gene: TRBV5-6; J gene: TRBJ1-2; D gene: TRBD1; clone size: .; CDR3 DNA: TGTGCCAGCAGCCCTAGCTACAGGGGTAACTATGGCTACACCTTC; CDR3 protein: CASSPSYRGNYGYTF
CDR3 length: 15; V gene: TRBV5-1; J gene: TRBJ1-5; D gene: .; clone size: .; CDR3 DNA: TGCGCCAGCAGCGCCAGGCCGGATAGCAATCAGCCCCAGCATTTT; CDR3 protein: CASSARPDSNQPQHF
CDR3 length: 17; V gene: TRBV6-1; J gene: TRBJ1-2; D gene: .; clone size: .; CDR3 DNA: TGTGCCAGCAGTGAAGCTCGCACAGGGCCATCCTACTATGGCTACACCTTC; CDR3 protein: CASSEARTGPSYYGYTF
CDR3 length: 15; V gene: TRBV9; J gene: TRBJ1-1; D gene: .; clone size: .; CDR3 DNA: TGTGCCAGCAGCGCTCCCAGGGGAGAGGCCACTGAAGCTTTCTTT; CDR3 protein: CASSAPRGEATEAFF
CDR3 length: 16; V gene: TRBV5-1; J gene: TRBJ1-1; D gene: .; clone size: .; CDR3 DNA: TGCGCCAGCAGCTTATTTACGGGGTCGACGAACACTGAAGCTTTCTTT; CDR3 protein: CASSLFTGSTNTEAFF
CDR3 length: 16; V gene: TRBV29-1; J gene: TRBJ2-3; D gene: .; clone size: .; CDR3 DNA: TGCAGCGTTCTAGGGGAGGCGCGGGCTAGCACAGATACGCAGTATTTT; CDR3 protein: CSVLGEARASTDTQYF
CDR3 length: 19; V gene: TRBV4-2; J gene: TRBJ2-4; D gene: TRBD2; clone size: .; CDR3 DNA: TGTGCCAGCAGCCAAGAACTAGCGGGGGGATGGGGGGCCAAAAACATTCAGTACTTC; CDR3 protein: CASSQELAGGWGAKNIQYF
CDR3 length: 14; V gene: TRBV2; J gene: TRBJ1-3; D gene: .; clone size: .; CDR3 DNA: TGTGCCAGCAGTGGCAGGGTCTCTGGAAACACCATATATTTT; CDR3 protein: CASSGRVSGNTIYF
CDR3 length: 14; V gene: TRBV7-2; J gene: TRBJ1-5; D gene: .; clone size: .; CDR3 DNA: TGTGCCAGCAGCCAGGGGAAGGGCAATCAGCCCCAGCATTTT; CDR3 protein: CASSQGKGNQPQHF
CDR3 length: 14; V gene: TRBV5-4; J gene: TRBJ2-7; D gene: .; clone size: .; CDR3 DNA: TGTGCCAGCAGCTTGGATCAGGGAACCTACGAGCAGTACTTC; CDR3 protein: CASSLDQGTYEQYF
CDR3 length: 15; V gene: TRBV6-1; J gene: TRBJ2-1; D gene: .; clone size: .; CDR3 DNA: TGTGCCAGCAGTGAAGAGGGACTTACCAGCAATGAGCAGTTCTTC; CDR3 protein: CASSEEGLTSNEQFF
CDR3 length: 15; V gene: TRBV9; J gene: TRBJ1-2; D gene: .; clone size: .; CDR3 DNA: TGTGCCAGCAGCCCACAGGCGTACAGGGCGGGCGGCTACACCTTC; CDR3 protein: CASSPQAYRAGGYTF
CDR3 length: 16; V gene: TRBV11-3; J gene: TRBJ2-5; D gene: .; clone size: .; CDR3 DNA: TGTGCCAGCAGCTTGGGGGCCGGCCTTGGGAGAGAGACCCAGTACTTC; CDR3 protein: CASSLGAGLGRETQYF
CDR3 length: 16; V gene: TRBV5-4; J gene: TRBJ2-1; D gene: .; clone size: .; CDR3 DNA: TGTGCCAGCAGCTTGGGTCAGGAAGTCTCCTACAATGAGCAGTTCTTC; CDR3 protein: CASSLGQEVSYNEQFF
CDR3 length: 15; V gene: TRBV7-7; J gene: TRBJ2-5; D gene: TRBD1; clone size: few; CDR3 DNA: TGTGCTAGCAGCCCCTCCGGGACAGCGAAAGAGACCCAGTACTTC; CDR3 protein: CASSPSGTAKETQYF
CDR3 length: 17; V gene: TRBV7-2; J gene: TRBJ2-1; D gene: TRBD1; clone size: .; CDR3 DNA: TGTGCCAGCAGCCCTCAGGTCCGGGACAGGGGTAAGAATGAGCAGTTCTTC; CDR3 protein: CASSPQVRDRGKNEQFF